A single sample is the source of the 9 T cell receptor beta chains below, sequenced in a study of cytomegalovirus exposure and HLA in healthy donors. PCR amplification relied on 60 Vbeta primers (plus 13 Jbeta primers). The assay was immunoSEQ multiplex PCR, and TCRdb's table has in-frame clones only and misses some. The table lists fewer than 130,000 clones, just over 75% of them singletons. The sample comprised PBMCs. These receptors were collected from a man aged 25 to 40 in good health and CMV-seropositive.

This chain joins TRBV15 and TRBJ1-4; a possible D gene is TRBD1 (5 bases). The V gene lost 3 bases and the J gene lost 6 bases, with 17 bases spanning the gap. CDR3 length: 16 residues. Germline V gene data show CDR1 as LNHNV and CDR2 as YYDKDF (reference sequence). CDR3 sequence: CATSRPWTSKYEKLFF. The CDR3 DNA follows: TGTGCCACCAGCAGGCCCTGGACAAGTAAGTATGAAAAACTGTTTTTT. Full variable domain (outside the CDR3, taken from reference TRBV15 and TRBJ1-4): DAMVIQNPRYQVTQFGKPVTLSCSQTLNHNVMYWYQQKSSQAPKLLFHYYDKDFNNEADTPDNFQSRRPNTSFCFLDIRSPGLGDTAMYLCATSRPWTSKYEKLFFGSGTQLSVL.

This clone was seen only once. The chain uses TRBV7-2 and TRBJ2-2, with D tentatively TRBD2 (5 bases). The CDR3 covers 17 residues. Per the germline V gene, CDR1 is SGHTA and CDR2 is FQGNSA. The ends were cut back, 4 bases at V and 1 base at J, with 16 bases in the middle. The DNA of the CDR3 is TGTGCCAGCAGCTCGGCAGTGGCCGGGAAGAACACCGGGGAGCTGTTTTTT. Translating it yields CASSSAVAGKNTGELFF.

The chain combines TRBV7-9 with TRBJ1-4; D is ambiguous. Between the trimmed V and J ends, which lost 5 bases and 0 bases, there was a span of 19 bases. The CDR3 sequence is 18 residues long. Per the germline V gene, CDR1 is SEHNR and CDR2 is FQNEAQ (reference sequence). The CDR3 reads CASSPRGTSRTTNEKLFF. The CDR3 coding sequence is TGTGCCAGCAGCCCACGGGGTACGTCCCGTACAACTAATGAAAAACTGTTTTTT.

This sequence joins TRBV18 and TRBJ2-3; TRBD1 aligns across 7 bases. The germline V gene encodes CDR1 KGHSH and CDR2 LQKENI. Trimming removed 8 bases from V and 2 bases from J; junction bases left unmatched: 4. There are 13 residues in the CDR3. CDR3 nucleotides: TGTGCCAGCACGGGACAGAACACAGATACGCAGTATTTT. Protein product: CASTGQNTDTQYF.

V is TRBV9 and J is TRBJ2-2; D is uncertain. This CDR3 is built from 15 residues. Germline V gives CDR1 SGDLS, CDR2 YYNGEE. Trimming stripped 0 bases from V and 0 bases from J, with 6 bases between. The CDR3 region is CASSVEPANTGELFF. The CDR3 DNA is TGTGCCAGCAGCGTAGAGCCGGCGAACACCGGGGAGCTGTTTTTT.

V usage is TRBV27 and J usage is TRBJ1-4, with D possibly TRBD1 on 5 matching bases. Per the germline V gene, CDR1 is MNHEY and CDR2 is SMNVEV (reference sequence). V was shortened by 2 bases and J by 5 bases, with 9 bases between the two germline ends. This CDR3 is 14 amino acids long. The CDR3 reads CASSLVGVNEKLFF. DNA for the CDR3: TGTGCCAGCAGTTTAGTAGGGGTCAATGAAAAACTGTTTTTT.

This chain uses TRBV4-1 with TRBJ2-3; D remains ambiguous. Germline V gene lookup returns CDR1 MGHRA and CDR2 YSYEKL. This CDR3 contains 15 residues. Deletions cut 1 base from V and 2 bases from J, with 10 bases between. CDR3 in DNA: TGCGCCAGCAGCCAAGCATCCCCCCACACAGATACGCAGTATTTT. Translated, it gives CASSQASPHTDTQYF.

The rearrangement uses TRBV4-1 and TRBJ1-5; D unclear. Trimming took 2 bases from V and 2 from J, leaving 7 bases between them. Germline V gives CDR1 MGHRA, CDR2 YSYEKL. The CDR3 covers 14 residues. CDR3 loop: CASSQTTGNQPQHF. As DNA, the CDR3 is TGCGCCAGCAGCCAAACAACCGGCAATCAGCCCCAGCATTTT.

A few counts support this clone. V is TRBV30 and J is TRBJ1-5; D is unclear. The germline gives CDR1 GTSNPN, CDR2 SVGIG (reference sequence). V was cut by 0 bases and J by 2 bases, with 5 bases left in between. The CDR3 consists of 13 residues. The CDR3 region is CAWSVLGNQPQHF. The CDR3 DNA sequence: TGTGCCTGGAGTGTACTGGGCAATCAGCCCCAGCATTTT.